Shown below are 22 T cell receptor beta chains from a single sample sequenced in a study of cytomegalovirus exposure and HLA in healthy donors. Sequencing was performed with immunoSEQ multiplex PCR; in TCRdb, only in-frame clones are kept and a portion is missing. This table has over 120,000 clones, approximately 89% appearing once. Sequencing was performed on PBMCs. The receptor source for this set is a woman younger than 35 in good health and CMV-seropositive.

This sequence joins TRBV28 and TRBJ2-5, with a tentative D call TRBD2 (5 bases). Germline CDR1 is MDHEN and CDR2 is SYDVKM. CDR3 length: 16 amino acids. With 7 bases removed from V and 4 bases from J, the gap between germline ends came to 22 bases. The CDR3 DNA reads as TGTGCCAGCATGGGGAGCGGTTCGGCGGGCCCAGAGACCCAGTACTTC. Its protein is CASMGSGSAGPETQYF.

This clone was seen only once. The CDR3 protein is CASSPSGSGELFF. DNA of the CDR3: TGTGCCAGCAGTCCGAGCGGTTCCGGGGAGCTGTTTTTT. The J gene is TRBJ2-2, the V gene TRBV28, with TRBD2 as a possible D gene (5 bases). Germline V gives CDR1 MDHEN, CDR2 SYDVKM. V shed 5 bases and J shed 6 bases, with 10 bases lying between them. This CDR3 spans 13 amino acids. The full variable domain, completed using reference TRBV28 and TRBJ2-2, is DVKVTQSSRYLVKRTGEKVFLECVQDMDHENMFWYRQDPGLGLRLIYFSYDVKMKEKGDIPEGYSVSREKKERFSLILESASTNQTSMYLCASSPSGSGELFFGEGSRLTVL.

In DNA, the CDR3 is TGTGCCAGCAGTGAAGCAGGCCATAGACAGGTTTGGATCAAAAACATTCAGTACTTC. Translation: CASSEAGHRQVWIKNIQYF. This rearrangement joins TRBV2 to TRBJ2-4; the D gene is possibly TRBD1 (6 bases). Per germline, CDR1 SNHLY and CDR2 FYNNEI. The CDR3 consists of 19 residues. V gave up 0 bases and J gave up 3 bases, with 21 bases separating them.

CDR3 nucleotides: TGTGCCAGCAGGCAGGACTGGTCCGGGGAGCTGTTTTTT. This sequence encodes CASRQDWSGELFF. This chain uses TRBV2 with TRBJ2-2, with D perhaps matching TRBD2 (5 bases). With 6 bases removed from V and 6 bases from J, the gap between germline ends came to 11 bases. This CDR3 is 13 amino acids long. Germline CDR1 reads SNHLY; CDR2 reads FYNNEI. The variable domain in full, completed from reference TRBV2 and TRBJ2-2, reads EPEVTQTPSHQVTQMGQEVILRCVPISNHLYFYWYRQILGQKVEFLVSFYNNEISEKSEIFDDQFSVERPDGSNFTLKIRSTKLEDSAMYFCASRQDWSGELFFGEGSRLTVL.

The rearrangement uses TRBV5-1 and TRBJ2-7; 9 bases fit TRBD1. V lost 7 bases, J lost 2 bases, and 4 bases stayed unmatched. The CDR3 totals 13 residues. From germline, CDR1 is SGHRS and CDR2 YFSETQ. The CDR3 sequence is CASRDRVAYEQYF. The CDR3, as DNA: TGCGCCAGCCGGGACAGGGTAGCCTACGAGCAGTACTTC. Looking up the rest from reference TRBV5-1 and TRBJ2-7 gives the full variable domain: KAGVTQTPRYLIKTRGQQVTLSCSPISGHRSVSWYQQTPGQGLQFLFEYFSETQRNKGNFPGRFSGRQFSNSRSEMNVSTLELGDSALYLCASRDRVAYEQYFGPGTRLTVT.

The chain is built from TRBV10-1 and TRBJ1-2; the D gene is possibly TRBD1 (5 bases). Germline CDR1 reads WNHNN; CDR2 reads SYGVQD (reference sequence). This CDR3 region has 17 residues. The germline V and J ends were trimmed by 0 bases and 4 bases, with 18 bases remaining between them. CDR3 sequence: CASSESKRGRKCYGYTF. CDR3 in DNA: TGCGCCAGCAGTGAGTCGAAAAGGGGCCGTAAATGCTATGGCTACACCTTC.

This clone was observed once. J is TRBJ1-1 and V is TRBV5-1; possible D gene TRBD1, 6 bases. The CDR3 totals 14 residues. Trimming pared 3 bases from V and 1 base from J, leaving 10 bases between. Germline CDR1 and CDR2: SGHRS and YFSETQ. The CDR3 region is CASSWTEKNTEAFF. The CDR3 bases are TGCGCCAGCAGCTGGACAGAAAAGAACACTGAAGCTTTCTTT.

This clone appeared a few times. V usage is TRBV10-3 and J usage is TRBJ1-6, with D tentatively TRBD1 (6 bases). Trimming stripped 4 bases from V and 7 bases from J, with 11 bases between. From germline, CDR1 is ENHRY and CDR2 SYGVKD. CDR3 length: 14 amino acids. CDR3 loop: CAISAQGVNSPLHF. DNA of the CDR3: TGTGCCATCAGTGCACAGGGAGTGAATTCACCCCTCCACTTT.

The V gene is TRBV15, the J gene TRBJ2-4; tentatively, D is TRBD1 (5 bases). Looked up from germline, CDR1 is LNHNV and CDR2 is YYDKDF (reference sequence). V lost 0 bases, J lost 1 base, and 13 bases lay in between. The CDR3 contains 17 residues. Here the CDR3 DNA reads TGTGCCACCAGCAGAGATGACTCAGGGTCGGCCAAAAACATTCAGTACTTC. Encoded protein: CATSRDDSGSAKNIQYF.

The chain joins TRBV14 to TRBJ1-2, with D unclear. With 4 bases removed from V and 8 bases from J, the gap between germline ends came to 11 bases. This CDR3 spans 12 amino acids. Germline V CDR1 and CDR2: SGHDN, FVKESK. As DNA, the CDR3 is TGTGCCAGCAGCCTATCCGGGGAGGGCTACACCTTC. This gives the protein CASSLSGEGYTF.

CDR3 nucleotide sequence: TGTGCCAGCAGCCGTAGCGGGGATACCGGGGAGCTGTTTTTT. It translates to CASSRSGDTGELFF. The rearrangement uses TRBV11-2 and TRBJ2-2; 8 bases are shared with TRBD2. Germline V gives CDR1 SGHAT, CDR2 FQNNGV. The CDR3 is 14 residues long. Trimming cost V 5 bases and J 5 bases; bases outside gene matches: 4.

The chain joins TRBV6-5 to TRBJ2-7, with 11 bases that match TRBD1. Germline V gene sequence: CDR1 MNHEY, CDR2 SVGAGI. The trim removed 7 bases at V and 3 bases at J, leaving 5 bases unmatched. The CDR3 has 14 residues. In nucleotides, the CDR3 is TGTGCCAGCAATAGGACAGGGGGCCGCTACGAGCAGTACTTC. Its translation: CASNRTGGRYEQYF.

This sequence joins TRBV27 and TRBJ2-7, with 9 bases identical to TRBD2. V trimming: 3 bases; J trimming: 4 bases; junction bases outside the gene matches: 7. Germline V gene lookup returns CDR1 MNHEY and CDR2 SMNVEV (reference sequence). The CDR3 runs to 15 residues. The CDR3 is CASSLWGSGGYEQYF. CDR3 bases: TGTGCCAGCAGTTTGTGGGGTAGCGGGGGATACGAGCAGTACTTC.

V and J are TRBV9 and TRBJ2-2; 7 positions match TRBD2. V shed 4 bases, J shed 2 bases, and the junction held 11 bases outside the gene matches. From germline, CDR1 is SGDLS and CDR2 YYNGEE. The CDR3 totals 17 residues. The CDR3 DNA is TGTGCCAGCAGCCACACCCCCGGGGAGGGTAACACCGGGGAGCTGTTTTTT. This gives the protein CASSHTPGEGNTGELFF. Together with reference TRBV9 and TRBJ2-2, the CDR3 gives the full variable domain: DSGVTQTPKHLITATGQRVTLRCSPRSGDLSVYWYQQSLDQGLQFLIQYYNGEERAKGNILERFSAQQFPDLHSELNLSSLELGDSALYFCASSHTPGEGNTGELFFGEGSRLTVL.

The CDR3 reads CASSWGQANTEAFF. In nucleotides, the CDR3 is TGCGCCAGCAGCTGGGGACAGGCGAACACTGAAGCTTTCTTT. J is TRBJ1-1 and V is TRBV5-1, with TRBD1 matching 8 bases. V shed 3 bases, J shed 1 base, and the junction held 2 bases outside the gene matches. This CDR3 contains 14 residues. Germline values: CDR1 SGHRS, CDR2 YFSETQ.

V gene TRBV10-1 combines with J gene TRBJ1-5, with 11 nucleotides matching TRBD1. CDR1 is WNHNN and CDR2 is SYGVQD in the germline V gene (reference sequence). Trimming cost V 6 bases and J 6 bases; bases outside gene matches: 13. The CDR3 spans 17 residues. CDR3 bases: TGCGCCAGCAGCCAGGACAGGGGGCCCCAGGGAGGTCAGCCCCAGCATTTT. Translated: CASSQDRGPQGGQPQHF.

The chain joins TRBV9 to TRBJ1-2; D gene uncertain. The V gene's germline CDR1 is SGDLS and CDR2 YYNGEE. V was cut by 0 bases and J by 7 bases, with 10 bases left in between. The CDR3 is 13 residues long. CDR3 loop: CASSVAFGSGYTF. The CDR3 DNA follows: TGTGCCAGCAGCGTAGCTTTCGGGAGTGGCTACACCTTC. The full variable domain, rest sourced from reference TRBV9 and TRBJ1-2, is DSGVTQTPKHLITATGQRVTLRCSPRSGDLSVYWYQQSLDQGLQFLIQYYNGEERAKGNILERFSAQQFPDLHSELNLSSLELGDSALYFCASSVAFGSGYTFGSGTRLTVV.

Here the CDR3 reads CASSFTSGYEQYF. In DNA form, the CDR3 reads TGTGCCAGCAGCTTTACTAGCGGCTACGAGCAGTACTTC. The rearrangement joins TRBV7-9 to TRBJ2-7, with 8 nucleotides matching TRBD2. V dropped 3 bases and J dropped 3; count of bases not matched to a gene: 1. Germline-derived CDR1 and CDR2 are SEHNR and FQNEAQ (reference sequence). The CDR3 spans 13 residues.

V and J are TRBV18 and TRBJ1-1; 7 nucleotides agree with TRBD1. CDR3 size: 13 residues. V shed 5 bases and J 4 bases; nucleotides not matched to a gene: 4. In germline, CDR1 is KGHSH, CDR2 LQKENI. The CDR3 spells CASSEDRATEAFF. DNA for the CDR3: TGTGCCAGCTCAGAAGACAGGGCCACTGAAGCTTTCTTT.

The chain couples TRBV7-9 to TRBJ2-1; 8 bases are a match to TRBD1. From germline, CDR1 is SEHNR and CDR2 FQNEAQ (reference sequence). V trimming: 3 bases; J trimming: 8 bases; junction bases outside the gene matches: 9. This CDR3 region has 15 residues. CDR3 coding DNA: TGTGCCAGCAGCTTTGGACAGGGTAGGAAGGATGAGCAGTTCTTC. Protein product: CASSFGQGRKDEQFF.

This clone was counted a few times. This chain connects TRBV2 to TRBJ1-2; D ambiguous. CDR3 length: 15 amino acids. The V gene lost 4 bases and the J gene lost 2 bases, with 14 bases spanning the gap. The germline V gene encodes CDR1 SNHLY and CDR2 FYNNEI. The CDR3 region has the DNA TGTGCCAGCAGTGCCACTAGGACGGGAAACTATGGCTACACCTTC. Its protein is CASSATRTGNYGYTF.

CDR3 residues: CASSLDRAYIQETQYF. The CDR3, as DNA: TGTGCCAGCAGCCTAGACAGGGCCTATATCCAAGAGACCCAGTACTTC. V usage is TRBV7-6 and J usage is TRBJ2-5; TRBD1 matches 7 bases. Germline loops: CDR1 SGHVS, CDR2 FNYEAQ. CDR3 length equals 16 residues. J lost 1 base, V lost 5 bases, and 10 bases had no gene match.